This T cell receptor beta chain was found in a study of Graves' ophthalmopathy and Graves' hyperthyroidism. Notes on the study in general: A majority of expanded thyroid clonotypes exceeding 0.001 frequency were likewise present in blood.

RNA transcripts were the source from which TCR beta CDR3 regions were amplified. RT-PCR in the first round used HTBI primers; a second-round multiplex PCR followed. One entry per CDR3 protein, called by TCRdb with MiXCR from the multiplex PCR reads. This table has 150,000 to 200,000 distinct CDR3 sequences, around two fifths appearing once. As concerns this clonotype: Its specificity is not known.

No donor had other autoimmune disease, uncontrolled infection, pregnancy or lactation. The clonotype was recovered from a man aged 25-40 years with Graves' ophthalmopathy. Sequenced: peripheral blood.

CDR3 DNA: TGTGCCAGCAGCCAAGGAACCGGGAACACTGAAGCTTTCTTT. It codes for CASSQGTGNTEAFF. The V call is TRBV3-1, the J call TRBJ1-1, with D unclear. V was shortened by 1 base and J by 1 base, with 7 bases between the two germline ends. The CDR3 consists of 14 residues. Germline CDR1 and CDR2: LGHDT and YNNKEL (reference sequence).